The rows below give T cell receptor beta chains drawn from one sample of a study of control samples from healthy donors and cancer patients. Libraries were prepared by immunoSEQ multiplex PCR; TCRdb keeps only in-frame clonotypes and omits some of them. The sample includes 140,000 to 150,000 clones, around 90% of them seen just once. The sample comprised blood. The receptor set was obtained from a man aged 30 to 39 in good health. Each CDR3 is given with its conserved first and last residue. The order of the fields is V gene, clone size, D gene, J gene, CDR3 protein, CDR3 DNA. A D gene is named only where the DNA matches it firmly. The size entry is marked missing in some rows and otherwise reads once, few, many or a size class.

v_gene: TRBV29-1; abundance: NA; d_gene: NA; j_gene: TRBJ2-1; CDR3aa: CSVSIRVNEQFF; CDR3nt: TGCAGCGTTTCAATAAGAGTCAATGAGCAGTTCTTC
v_gene: TRBV5-1; abundance: NA; d_gene: NA; j_gene: TRBJ2-2; CDR3aa: CASSYTGISTGELFF; CDR3nt: TGCGCCAGCAGTTATACAGGGATTAGCACCGGGGAGCTGTTTTTT
v_gene: TRBV4-1; abundance: NA; d_gene: NA; j_gene: TRBJ1-1; CDR3aa: CASSQTGANTEAFF; CDR3nt: TGCGCCAGCAGCCAAACGGGGGCGAACACTGAAGCTTTCTTT
v_gene: TRBV6-5; abundance: NA; d_gene: NA; j_gene: TRBJ2-3; CDR3aa: CASSYLGGVGTDTQYF; CDR3nt: TGTGCCAGCAGTTACCTCGGGGGTGTTGGCACAGATACGCAGTATTTT
v_gene: TRBV11-2; abundance: once; d_gene: TRBD2; j_gene: TRBJ2-5; CDR3aa: CASSLLSERAGTIGETQYF; CDR3nt: TGTGCCAGCAGCTTATTATCGGAAAGAGCCGGGACTATAGGAGAGACCCAGTACTTC
v_gene: TRBV14; abundance: once; d_gene: NA; j_gene: TRBJ2-2; CDR3aa: CASSQGLTNTGELFF; CDR3nt: TGTGCCAGCAGCCAAGGACTTACGAACACCGGGGAGCTGTTTTTT
v_gene: TRBV6-5; abundance: NA; d_gene: NA; j_gene: TRBJ2-6; CDR3aa: CASSYGQTGANVLTF; CDR3nt: TGTGCCAGCAGTTATGGACAGACCGGGGCCAACGTCCTGACTTTC
v_gene: TRBV11-3; abundance: NA; d_gene: NA; j_gene: TRBJ1-6; CDR3aa: CASSTGDSPLHF; CDR3nt: TGTGCCAGCAGCACCGGGGATTCACCCCTCCACTTT
v_gene: TRBV7-9; abundance: once; d_gene: NA; j_gene: TRBJ1-1; CDR3aa: CATSGRDTEAFF; CDR3nt: TGTGCCACAAGCGGGAGGGACACTGAAGCTTTCTTT
v_gene: TRBV6-5; abundance: NA; d_gene: NA; j_gene: TRBJ2-7; CDR3aa: CASSYSGLEHF; CDR3nt: TGTGCCAGCAGTTACTCAGGACTTGAACATTTC
v_gene: TRBV5-6; abundance: NA; d_gene: TRBD1; j_gene: TRBJ1-1; CDR3aa: CASRSGTGNTEAFF; CDR3nt: TGTGCCAGCAGATCCGGGACAGGGAACACTGAAGCTTTCTTT
v_gene: TRBV5-4; abundance: NA; d_gene: TRBD1; j_gene: TRBJ2-7; CDR3aa: CASSGTGTLYEQYF; CDR3nt: TGTGCCAGCAGCGGGACAGGGACTCTCTACGAGCAGTACTTC
v_gene: TRBV19; abundance: NA; d_gene: NA; j_gene: TRBJ2-7; CDR3aa: CASSKDKNYEQYF; CDR3nt: TGTGCCAGTAGTAAAGATAAGAACTACGAGCAGTACTTC
v_gene: TRBV12-3/TRBV12-4; abundance: NA; d_gene: TRBD1; j_gene: TRBJ2-1; CDR3aa: CASSRTGEQFF; CDR3nt: TGTGCCAGCAGTCGGACAGGGGAGCAGTTCTTC
v_gene: TRBV19; abundance: once; d_gene: NA; j_gene: TRBJ1-2; CDR3aa: CASSPDSTNYGYTF; CDR3nt: TGTGCCAGCAGTCCGGACAGTACTAACTATGGCTACACCTTC
v_gene: TRBV2; abundance: NA; d_gene: TRBD2; j_gene: TRBJ2-5; CDR3aa: CASNLAGGNQETQYF; CDR3nt: TGTGCCAGCAACCTAGCGGGGGGGAACCAAGAGACCCAGTACTTC
v_gene: TRBV6-5; abundance: NA; d_gene: NA; j_gene: TRBJ1-6; CDR3aa: CASSYSRAGMGSPLHF; CDR3nt: TGTGCCAGCAGTTACTCCCGCGCAGGGATGGGTTCACCCCTCCACTTT
v_gene: TRBV11-2; abundance: few; d_gene: TRBD2; j_gene: TRBJ2-2; CDR3aa: CASSSGLAGTNTGELFF; CDR3nt: TGTGCCAGCAGCTCGGGACTAGCGGGGACGAACACCGGGGAGCTGTTTTTT
v_gene: TRBV28; abundance: NA; d_gene: NA; j_gene: TRBJ2-2; CDR3aa: CASSFRGNTGELFF; CDR3nt: TGTGCCAGCAGTTTTAGGGGGAACACCGGGGAGCTGTTTTTT
v_gene: TRBV27; abundance: NA; d_gene: TRBD1; j_gene: TRBJ2-7; CDR3aa: CASSSPGQGADEQYF; CDR3nt: TGTGCCAGCAGTTCTCCGGGACAGGGGGCGGACGAGCAGTACTTC
v_gene: TRBV7-8; abundance: NA; d_gene: TRBD2; j_gene: TRBJ2-7; CDR3aa: CASSPGTSLQYF; CDR3nt: TGTGCCAGCAGCCCTGGGACTAGTCTACAGTACTTC
v_gene: TRBV19; abundance: NA; d_gene: NA; j_gene: TRBJ1-6; CDR3aa: CASSAAGTRDNSPLHF; CDR3nt: TGTGCCAGTAGTGCCGCCGGGACAAGGGATAATTCACCCCTCCACTTT
v_gene: TRBV5-1; abundance: few; d_gene: NA; j_gene: TRBJ2-2; CDR3aa: CASSLAPSGTGELFF; CDR3nt: TGCGCCAGCAGCTTGGCGCCCTCGGGGACCGGGGAGCTGTTTTTT
v_gene: TRBV5-4; abundance: NA; d_gene: TRBD1; j_gene: TRBJ1-2; CDR3aa: CASSDPGQRGGDYGYTF; CDR3nt: TGTGCCAGCAGCGACCCGGGACAGCGAGGGGGGGACTATGGCTACACCTTC
v_gene: TRBV12-3/TRBV12-4; abundance: NA; d_gene: NA; j_gene: TRBJ1-6; CDR3aa: CASSLSGSPLHF; CDR3nt: TGTGCCAGCAGTTTATCGGGTTCACCCCTCCACTTT
v_gene: TRBV27; abundance: NA; d_gene: NA; j_gene: TRBJ1-2; CDR3aa: CASSLSPGGYGYTF; CDR3nt: TGTGCCAGCAGTTTATCCCCAGGTGGCTATGGCTACACCTTC